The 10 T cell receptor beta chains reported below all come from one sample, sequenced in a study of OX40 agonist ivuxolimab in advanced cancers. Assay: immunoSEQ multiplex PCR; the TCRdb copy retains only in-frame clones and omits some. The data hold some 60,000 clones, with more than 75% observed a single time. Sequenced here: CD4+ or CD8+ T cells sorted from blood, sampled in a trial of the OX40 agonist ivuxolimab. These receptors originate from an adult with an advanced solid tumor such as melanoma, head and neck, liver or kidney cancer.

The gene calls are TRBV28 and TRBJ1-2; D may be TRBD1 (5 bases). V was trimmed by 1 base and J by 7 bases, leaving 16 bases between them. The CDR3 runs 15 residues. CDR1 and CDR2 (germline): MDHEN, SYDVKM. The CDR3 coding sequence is TGTGCCAGCAGTTTATTATCGCCGGGGCAGGGTGGCTACACCTTC. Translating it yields CASSLLSPGQGGYTF.

The CDR3 nucleotides read TGTGCCAGCAACTGGGGCGGGAGCTCCTACGAGCAGTACTTC. It encodes CASNWGGSSYEQYF. The genes are TRBV7-2 and TRBJ2-7, with 7 bases lining up with TRBD2. Germline loops: CDR1 SGHTA, CDR2 FQGNSA. V lost 7 bases and J lost 0; bases outside the gene matches: 6. This CDR3 region has 14 residues.

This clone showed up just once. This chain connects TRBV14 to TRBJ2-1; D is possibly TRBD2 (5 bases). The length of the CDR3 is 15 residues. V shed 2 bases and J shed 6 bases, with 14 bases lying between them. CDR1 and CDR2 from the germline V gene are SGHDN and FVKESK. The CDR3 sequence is CASSQREGFSNEQFF. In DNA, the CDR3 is TGTGCCAGCAGCCAACGGGAAGGGTTTAGCAATGAGCAGTTCTTC.

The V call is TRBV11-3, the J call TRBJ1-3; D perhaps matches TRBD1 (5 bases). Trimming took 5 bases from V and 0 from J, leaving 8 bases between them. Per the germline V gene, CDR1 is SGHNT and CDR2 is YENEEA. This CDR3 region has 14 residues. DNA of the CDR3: TGTGCCAGCAGCCCACAGGCCTCTGGAAACACCATATATTTT. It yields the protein CASSPQASGNTIYF.

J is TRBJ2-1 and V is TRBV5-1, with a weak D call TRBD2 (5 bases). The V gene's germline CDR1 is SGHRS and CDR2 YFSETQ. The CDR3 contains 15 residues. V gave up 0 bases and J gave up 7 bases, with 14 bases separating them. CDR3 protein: CASSLASGLGNEQFF. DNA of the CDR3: TGCGCCAGCAGCTTGGCTTCGGGATTGGGAAATGAGCAGTTCTTC.

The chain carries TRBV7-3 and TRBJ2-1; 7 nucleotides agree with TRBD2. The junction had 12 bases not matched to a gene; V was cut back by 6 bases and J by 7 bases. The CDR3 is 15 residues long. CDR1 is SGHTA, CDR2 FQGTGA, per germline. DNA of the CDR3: TGTGCCAGCAGTTCAGCGGGGCCGCGGGGGAATGAGCAGTTCTTC. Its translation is CASSSAGPRGNEQFF.

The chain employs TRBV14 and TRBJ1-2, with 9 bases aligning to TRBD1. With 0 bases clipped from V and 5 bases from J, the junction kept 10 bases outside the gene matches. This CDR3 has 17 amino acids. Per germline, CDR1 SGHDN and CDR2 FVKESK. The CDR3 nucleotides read TGTGCCAGCAGCCAAGATTCCCGGGACAGGGTGAAGTATGGCTACACCTTC. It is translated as CASSQDSRDRVKYGYTF.

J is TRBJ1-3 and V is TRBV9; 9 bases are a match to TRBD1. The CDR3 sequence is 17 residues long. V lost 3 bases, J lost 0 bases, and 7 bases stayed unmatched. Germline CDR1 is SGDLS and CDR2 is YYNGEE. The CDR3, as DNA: TGTGCCAGCAGCGCGGGACAGGGAGGCCACTCTGGAAACACCATATATTTT. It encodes CASSAGQGGHSGNTIYF.

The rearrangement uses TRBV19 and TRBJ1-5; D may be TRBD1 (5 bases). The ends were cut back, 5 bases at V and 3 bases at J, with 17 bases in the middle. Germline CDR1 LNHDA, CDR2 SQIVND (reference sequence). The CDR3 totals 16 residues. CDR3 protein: CASSPRAQMANQPQHF. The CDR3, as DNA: TGTGCCAGTAGTCCCAGGGCCCAGATGGCCAATCAGCCCCAGCATTTT.

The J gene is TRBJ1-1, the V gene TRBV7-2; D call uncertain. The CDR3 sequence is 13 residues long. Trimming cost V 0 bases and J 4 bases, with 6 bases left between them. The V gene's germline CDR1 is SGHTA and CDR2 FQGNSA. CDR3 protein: CASSLATFTEAFF. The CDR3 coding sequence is TGTGCCAGCAGCTTAGCAACGTTCACTGAAGCTTTCTTT.